The TCR beta chain described here comes from a study of response to subunit inactivated influenza vaccine. General study findings and limits: Only a handful of new T cells, the authors suggested, are recruited with each seasonal influenza vaccination.

Germline V gene sequence: CDR1 SGDLS, CDR2 YYNGEE. Trimming removed 4 bases at V and 4 bases at J, with 11 bases between. This CDR3 region has 14 residues. TCRdb processed the RT-PCR reads anew with MiXCR; each CDR3 protein has one entry. The repertoire holds some 600,000 distinct CDR3 sequences, with approximately 14% as singletons. Points on this clonotype: The antigen is not known.

Sequences were derived from PBMCs from blood, sampled 14 to 15 days before vaccination. The chain recombines TRBV9 with TRBJ2-2; D gene ambiguous. The receptor was derived from a man aged 50 or older who received an inactivated influenza vaccine. This CDR3 is CASSPQSITGELFF. In nucleotides, the CDR3 is TGTGCCAGCAGCCCCCAAAGTATCACCGGGGAGCTGTTTTTT.